This T cell receptor (beta chain) appears in the sequencing data of a study of early T cells in non-severe SARS-CoV-2 infection. The CDR3 loop spans 13 amino acids. With V trimmed by 6 bases and J by 14 bases, 10 bases remained unmatched. Per the germline V gene, CDR1 is SNHLY and CDR2 is FYNNEI. Each cDNA molecule carried a unique molecular identifier. MiXCR, run by TCRdb on the 5' RACE reads, gives a single entry per CDR3 protein. This table holds some 60,000 distinct CDR3 sequences, roughly a tenth found once. The rearrangement uses TRBV2 and TRBJ1-6; 7 positions match TRBD1. This sequence was found in an adult who was a healthcare worker with PCR-confirmed SARS-CoV-2 infection or an uninfected control (not recorded which). Material for sequencing was whole blood. CDR3 DNA: TGTGCCAGCAGAGAGGGGGCGAGTGCAGCCCTCCACTTT. Translating it yields CASREGASAALHF.